This is a list of T cell receptor beta chains from one sample in a study of OX40 agonist ivuxolimab in advanced cancers. Using immunoSEQ multiplex PCR, the repertoire was profiled, and TCRdb retains in-frame clones only, with some absent. In the table there are 20,000 to 30,000 clones, about four fifths of which are singletons. The source material was CD4+ or CD8+ T cells sorted from blood, sampled in a trial of the OX40 agonist ivuxolimab. The receptors were gathered from an adult with an advanced solid tumor such as melanoma, head and neck, liver or kidney cancer. CDR3s include the opening cysteine and the closing phenylalanine or tryptophan.

TRBV5-1	TRBJ2-3	CASRYGTDTQYF
TRBV7-2	TRBJ2-7	CASSYGTGVIYEQYF
TRBV5-6	TRBJ1-2	CASSLEGYRGNGYGYTF
TRBV10-2	TRBJ2-2	CATRSGELFF
TRBV13	TRBJ2-7	CASSSTLASKAGEQYF
TRBV11-1	TRBJ2-1	CASSLVVGDTPRLNEQFF
TRBV13	TRBJ2-5	CASSPGTSGDQETQYF
TRBV27	TRBJ1-2	CASSLLGNYGYTF
TRBV4-1	TRBJ1-5	CASSPYSGQPQHF
TRBV21-1	TRBJ2-5	CASSKEVPSALETQYF
TRBV5-5	TRBJ2-7	CASSFVGAGGYEQYF
TRBV2	TRBJ2-7	CASRREAGGPYEQYF
TRBV6-1	TRBJ2-7	CASSEPAGTGTYEQYF
TRBV7-9	TRBJ2-7	CASSRNLRSEEQYF
TRBV19	TRBJ1-6	CASSISNSPLHF
TRBV29-1	TRBJ2-7	CSVHAVAGVYEQYF
TRBV9	TRBJ2-7	CASSVGGEGYEQYF
TRBV19	TRBJ2-1	CASSIDRAGSSYNEQFF
TRBV11-3	TRBJ2-2	CASSEDSYTGELFF
TRBV19	TRBJ2-1	CASSFGDYNEQFF
TRBV7-9	TRBJ1-2	CASSPPVTGSGYTF
TRBV10-2	TRBJ1-1	CASSEGTEAFF
TRBV6-1	TRBJ2-5	CASSEDEWREGIAETQYF
TRBV19	TRBJ2-7	CASGQGTYEQYF
TRBV9	TRBJ2-5	CASSVSQGTQYF
TRBV7-9	TRBJ1-1	CASSTTRLYSNTEAFF
TRBV19	TRBJ1-1	CASSIERDTEAFF
TRBV7-9	TRBJ2-7	CASSPGREQYF
TRBV4-2	TRBJ1-3	CASSQEGEGLGGNTIYF
TRBV7-9	TRBJ1-1	CASSLVGMVPSEAFF
TRBV19	TRBJ2-6	CASREGQGAGANVLTF
TRBV19	TRBJ1-1	CASSIGGQGTEAFF
TRBV4-2	TRBJ2-5	CASSQGSGGAEWETQYF
TRBV7-9	TRBJ2-3	CASSPGPSGGTSTDTQYF
TRBV19	TRBJ1-1	CASRERKNTEAFF
TRBV14	TRBJ1-2	CASSQERTLYGYTF
TRBV7-9	TRBJ1-2	CASSLSEGTFYGYTF
TRBV5-4	TRBJ2-7	CASSTRDGLSSYEQYF
TRBV7-8	TRBJ2-3	CASSPDAASTDTQYF
TRBV5-8	TRBJ2-7	CASSLTSGTYEQYF
TRBV27	TRBJ1-2	CASSPGWDYGYTF
TRBV29-1	TRBJ2-2	CSVEDLQLGPGELFF
TRBV7-3	TRBJ1-2	CASSSAGNYGYTF
TRBV19	TRBJ2-7	CASSIGADPDHEQYF